These 22 T cell receptor beta chains were sequenced from one sample in a study of OX40 agonist ivuxolimab in advanced cancers. The table came from immunoSEQ multiplex PCR; TCRdb's copy has only in-frame clones and leaves some out. The data show approximately 66,000 clones, more than 80% seen once. The input for sequencing was CD4+ or CD8+ T cells sorted from blood, taken in a trial of the OX40 agonist ivuxolimab. These receptors were taken from an adult with an advanced solid tumor such as melanoma, head and neck, liver or kidney cancer.

The gene calls are TRBV7-3 and TRBJ2-3; 10 nucleotides match TRBD1. Germline CDR1 reads SGHTA; CDR2 reads FQGTGA. V was clipped by 3 bases and J by 5 bases; unmatched bases: 5. The CDR3 loop spans 15 amino acids. CDR3 sequence reads: CASSFGTGAEDTQYF. The CDR3 DNA follows: TGTGCCAGCAGCTTCGGGACAGGGGCGGAAGATACGCAGTATTTT.

This chain joins TRBV7-2 and TRBJ2-3; 11 nucleotides line up with TRBD2. CDR3 length: 16 amino acids. The junction had 10 bases not matched to a gene; V was cut back by 5 bases and J by 6 bases. Germline-derived CDR1 and CDR2 are SGHTA and FQGNSA. This chain's CDR3 is CASSKGTSGWMDTQYF. The CDR3 DNA reads TGTGCCAGCAGCAAGGGGACTAGCGGCTGGATGGATACGCAGTATTTT. Looking up the rest from reference TRBV7-2 and TRBJ2-3 gives the full variable domain: GAGVSQSPSNKVTEKGKDVELRCDPISGHTALYWYRQSLGQGLEFLIYFQGNSAPDKSGLPSDRFSAERTGGSVSTLTIQRTQQEDSAVYLCASSKGTSGWMDTQYFGPGTRLTVL.

V and J are TRBV7-9 and TRBJ1-1, with a tentative D call TRBD1 (5 bases). CDR1 and CDR2 from the germline V gene are SEHNR and FQNEAQ (reference sequence). The CDR3 is 14 residues long. Trimming removed 4 bases at V and 6 bases at J, with 15 bases between. CDR3 residues: CASSSGQGRSEAFF. In DNA form, the CDR3 reads TGTGCCAGCAGCTCTGGACAAGGCCGCTCTGAAGCTTTCTTT.

The V call is TRBV28, the J call TRBJ2-7; weak D call: TRBD2 (5 bases). The CDR3 runs to 14 residues. The V end lost 6 bases, the J end lost 3 bases, and 15 bases lay between the germline ends. CDR1 and CDR2 (germline): MDHEN, SYDVKM. The CDR3 sequence: CASSREGPYYEQYF. The CDR3 nucleotides are TGTGCCAGCAGCCGAGAGGGCCCTTACTACGAGCAGTACTTC.

This chain connects TRBV4-3 to TRBJ1-2; 7 bases fit TRBD1. Germline V gene data show CDR1 as LGHNA and CDR2 as YSLEER. The ends lost 1 base at V and 5 bases at J; junction bases unmatched: 7. The CDR3 sequence is 15 residues long. This CDR3 reads CASSQGAGTVYGYTF. In DNA form, the CDR3 reads TGCGCCAGCAGCCAAGGGGCCGGGACAGTTTATGGCTACACCTTC.

This clone appeared a single time. J is TRBJ2-3 and V is TRBV4-3; possibly TRBD1 or TRBD2 for D (5 bases each). Germline-derived CDR1 and CDR2 are LGHNA and YSLEER. The CDR3 is made up of 13 amino acids. V lost 8 bases and J 1 base, leaving 10 bases between the germline ends. CDR3 protein: CASRGVGTDTQYF. The CDR3 DNA follows: TGCGCCAGCCGAGGGGTCGGCACAGATACGCAGTATTTT.

The chain couples TRBV13 to TRBJ2-7, with a tentative D call TRBD1 (5 bases). The germline V gene has CDR1 PRHDT and CDR2 FYEKMQ (reference sequence). This CDR3 contains 15 residues. V lost 1 base and J lost 5, with 15 bases in between. The DNA for the CDR3 is TGTGCCAGCAGCTTAGACCGCCAGGGCGTCAACGAGCAGTACTTC. Translated: CASSLDRQGVNEQYF.

The V call is TRBV5-1, the J call TRBJ2-1; TRBD1 matches 9 bases. The J segment lost 3 bases and the V segment lost 4 bases, leaving 5 bases of the junction unmatched. The CDR3 totals 15 residues. The germline V gene encodes CDR1 SGHRS and CDR2 YFSETQ. For the CDR3, the DNA is TGCGCCAGCAGCCCGGGGACAGGGTACTACAATGAGCAGTTCTTC. Amino acid sequence: CASSPGTGYYNEQFF.

The chain carries TRBV11-1 and TRBJ1-6; 8 nucleotides line up with TRBD1. The CDR3 spans 18 residues. Germline CDR1 SGHAT, CDR2 FQDESV (reference sequence). V was clipped by 1 base and J by 3 bases; unmatched bases: 8. Here the CDR3 DNA reads TGTGCCAGCAGCTTAGACCCGACAGGGGTCGTCTATAATTCACCCCTCCACTTT. Translating it yields CASSLDPTGVVYNSPLHF. Full variable domain (rest looked up from reference TRBV11-1 and TRBJ1-6): EAEVAQSPRYKITEKSQAVAFWCDPISGHATLYWYRQILGQGPELLVQFQDESVVDDSQLPKDRFSAERLKGVDSTLKIQPAELGDSAMYLCASSLDPTGVVYNSPLHFGNGTRLTVT.

Regarding this clone: The sample carries other DNA sequences with the same CDR3. This chain uses TRBV19 with TRBJ1-1; D is possibly TRBD1 (6 bases). The CDR3 consists of 13 residues. Germline V lookup: CDR1 LNHDA, CDR2 SQIVND (reference sequence). Trimming removed 5 bases at V and 11 bases at J, with 18 bases between. The CDR3: CASSYRHRVGAFF. The CDR3 nucleotides are TGTGCCAGTAGTTACCGCCACAGGGTGGGCGCTTTCTTT. Using reference TRBV19 and TRBJ1-1 for the parts outside the CDR3, the full variable domain is DGGITQSPKYLFRKEGQNVTLSCEQNLNHDAMYWYRQDPGQGLRLIYYSQIVNDFQKGDIAEGYSVSREKKESFPLTVTSAQKNPTAFYLCASSYRHRVGAFFGQGTRLTVV.

The chain uses TRBV6-1 and TRBJ1-1, with D uncertain. Trimming cost V 4 bases and J 8 bases, with 11 bases left between them. CDR1 is MNHNS, CDR2 SASEGT, per germline. There are 12 residues in the CDR3. For the CDR3, the DNA is TGTGCCAGCAGTGCTTGGGTAGCGGAAGCTTTCTTT. Its protein product is CASSAWVAEAFF.

The chain uses TRBV2 and TRBJ2-2; D uncertain. The V end lost 8 bases, the J end lost 4 bases, and 17 bases lay between the germline ends. This CDR3 comprises 15 residues. CDR1 and CDR2 (germline): SNHLY, FYNNEI. CDR3 DNA sequence: TGTGCCAGCGGAGAAGGAGTGGGTAGCACCGGGGAGCTGTTTTTT. This encodes CASGEGVGSTGELFF.

V is TRBV7-9 and J is TRBJ1-1, with D possibly TRBD1 on 5 matching bases. The length of the CDR3 is 13 residues. Germline V gene data show CDR1 as SEHNR and CDR2 as FQNEAQ (reference sequence). The V end was cut by 4 bases, the J end by 8 bases, with 14 bases between. CDR3 bases: TGTGCCAGCAGCTCCTTACCGGGACCCGAAGCTTTCTTT. This codes for CASSSLPGPEAFF.

The chain links TRBV28 to TRBJ1-1; the D gene is possibly TRBD1 (5 bases). This CDR3 contains 16 residues. The V end lost 1 base, the J end lost 3 bases, and 15 bases lay between the germline ends. Germline V lookup: CDR1 MDHEN, CDR2 SYDVKM. DNA of the CDR3: TGTGCCAGCAGTTTATACGGGGGAAAGTTGGACACTGAAGCTTTCTTT. Protein sequence: CASSLYGGKLDTEAFF.

The chain employs TRBV7-2 and TRBJ1-1; D uncertain. CDR1 is SGHTA and CDR2 is FQGNSA in the germline V gene. V was shortened by 9 bases and J by 0 bases, with 17 bases between the two germline ends. The CDR3 runs to 15 residues. CDR3 in amino acids: CASTYKLRMNTEAFF. The CDR3 bases are TGTGCCAGTACCTACAAACTCAGAATGAACACTGAAGCTTTCTTT. The full variable domain, completed using reference TRBV7-2 and TRBJ1-1, is GAGVSQSPSNKVTEKGKDVELRCDPISGHTALYWYRQSLGQGLEFLIYFQGNSAPDKSGLPSDRFSAERTGGSVSTLTIQRTQQEDSAVYLCASTYKLRMNTEAFFGQGTRLTVV.

This clone appeared once. The V and J genes are TRBV7-3 and TRBJ2-2; TRBD2 aligns across 12 bases. V dropped 5 bases and J dropped 4; count of bases not matched to a gene: 2. Germline V lookup: CDR1 SGHTA, CDR2 FQGTGA. CDR3 length equals 15 residues. The CDR3 DNA is TGTGCCAGCAGCGCTAGCGGGGGGGCCACCGGGGAGCTGTTTTTT. It encodes CASSASGGATGELFF.

The V call is TRBV9, the J call TRBJ1-4; 8 nucleotides line up with TRBD1. Trimming cost V 0 bases and J 9 bases; bases outside gene matches: 4. Germline-derived CDR1 and CDR2 are SGDLS and YYNGEE. The CDR3 has 14 residues. The CDR3 is CASSVGTGSQKLFF. Here the CDR3 DNA reads TGTGCCAGCAGCGTAGGGACAGGGAGTCAAAAACTGTTTTTT.

This sequence joins TRBV23-1 and TRBJ2-4; no firm D call. Being an ORF, TRBV23-1 has a function that is uncertain. V was trimmed by 4 bases and J by 0 bases, leaving 10 bases between them. The CDR3 has 15 residues. CDR3 loop: CASSPAEQAKNIQYF. The DNA for the CDR3 is TGCGCCAGCAGTCCGGCGGAACAAGCCAAAAACATTCAGTACTTC.

The rearrangement uses TRBV27 and TRBJ1-4; D gene ambiguous. Trimming removed 3 bases from V and 5 bases from J, with 10 bases in between. The V gene's germline CDR1 is MNHEY and CDR2 SMNVEV (reference sequence). This CDR3 has 14 amino acids. The CDR3 reads CASSFLGTNEKLFF. CDR3 bases: TGTGCCAGCAGTTTCTTAGGCACAAATGAAAAACTGTTTTTT. Using reference TRBV27 and TRBJ1-4 for the parts outside the CDR3, the full variable domain is EAQVTQNPRYLITVTGKKLTVTCSQNMNHEYMSWYRQDPGLGLRQIYYSMNVEVTDKGDVPEGYKVSRKEKRNFPLILESPSPNQTSLYFCASSFLGTNEKLFFGSGTQLSVL.

This rearrangement joins TRBV4-3 to TRBJ2-1, with D perhaps TRBD1 (6 bases). The CDR3 runs to 13 residues. CDR1 LGHNA and CDR2 YSLEER come from the germline V gene. V was cut by 1 base and J by 6 bases, with 7 bases left in between. CDR3 in DNA: TGCGCCAGCAGCCAAGCAGGGGTCAATGAGCAGTTCTTC. Its translation: CASSQAGVNEQFF.

CDR3 nucleotides: TGCAGCGTGGTGACAGGGACCCTTAGCACAGATACGCAGTATTTT. This gives the protein CSVVTGTLSTDTQYF. The chain links TRBV29-1 to TRBJ2-3; 7 bases match TRBD1. V lost 6 bases, J lost 0 bases, and 9 bases stayed unmatched. CDR1 is SQVTM, CDR2 ANQGSEA, per germline. The CDR3 consists of 15 residues.

This clone was counted only a few times. The CDR3 coding sequence is TGCGCCAGCAGCCAAAGAAAACAGGCCTTTGGTGAAAAACTGTTTTTT. It codes for CASSQRKQAFGEKLFF. The chain carries TRBV4-1 and TRBJ1-4, with TRBD1 as a possible D gene (5 bases). Deletions cut 2 bases from V and 7 bases from J, with 17 bases between. Germline V gene lookup returns CDR1 MGHRA and CDR2 YSYEKL. This CDR3 has 16 residues.